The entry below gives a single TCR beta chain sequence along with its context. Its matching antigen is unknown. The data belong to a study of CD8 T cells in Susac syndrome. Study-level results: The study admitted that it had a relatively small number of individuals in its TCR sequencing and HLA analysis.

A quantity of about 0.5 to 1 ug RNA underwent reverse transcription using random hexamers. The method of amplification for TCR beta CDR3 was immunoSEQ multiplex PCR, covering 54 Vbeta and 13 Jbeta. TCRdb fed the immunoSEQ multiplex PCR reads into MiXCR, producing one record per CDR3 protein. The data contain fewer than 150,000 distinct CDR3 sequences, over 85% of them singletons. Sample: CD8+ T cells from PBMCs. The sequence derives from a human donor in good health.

For the CDR3, the DNA is TGTGCCAGCAGCTTGGGGACTAGCGACTACAATGAGCAGTTCTTC. Encoded protein: CASSLGTSDYNEQFF. The chain has TRBV7-3 and TRBJ2-1; 10 nucleotides align to TRBD2. The germline CDR1 and CDR2 sequences are SGHTA and FQGTGA. Trimming at V came to 3 bases and at J to 3 bases, leaving 2 bases not matched to a gene. The CDR3 is 15 residues long.